This T cell receptor (beta chain) was obtained from a study of T-cell memory formation after mild COVID-19. The V end was cut by 4 bases, the J end by 2 bases, with 12 bases between. The V gene's germline CDR1 is SGDLS and CDR2 YYNGEE. CDR3 length: 14 amino acids. This clonotype was seen a handful of times. MiXCR, run by TCRdb on the 5' RACE reads, gives a single entry per CDR3 protein. The profile covers 450,000 to 650,000 distinct CDR3 sequences, with 20% to 25% appearing a single time and around 7.7% taken by the ten largest. The sequence derives from an adult woman who had mild COVID-19 (a few samples of this study predate the infection). Cell type and time point are not known. The sequenced sample consisted of PBMCs or a T cell subset sorted from them (not recorded which). This chain joins TRBV9 and TRBJ1-1; no clear D gene. CDR3 sequence: CASSPTSANTEAFF. CDR3 nucleotide sequence: TGTGCCAGCAGCCCTACTTCAGCAAACACTGAAGCTTTCTTT.